The clone carrying this TCR beta chain came up many times. This entry comes from a study of T cells in Graves' hyperthyroidism and ophthalmopathy. There are 21 residues in the CDR3. CDR1 and CDR2 (germline): MRHNA, SNTAGT. Trimming took off 6 bases at V and 0 bases at J, with 30 bases between the two ends. TCR beta CDR3 sequences were amplified from RNA transcripts. The HTBI primer set was used in a first-round RT-PCR of the TCR CDR3. One entry per CDR3 protein results from TCRdb running MiXCR on the multiplex PCR reads. The sample comprises about 350,000 distinct CDR3 sequences, around 18% of which are singletons, and 15% to 19% rests with the top ten.

This TCR derives from a woman aged 40 to 50 with Graves' ophthalmopathy. This rearrangement joins TRBV6-4 to TRBJ2-4, with D perhaps assigned TRBD1 or TRBD2 (6 bases each). The material sequenced was blood. CDR3: CASRGGPLGGYGEGAKNIQYF. The CDR3 DNA is TGTGCCAGCAGAGGGGGGCCTTTGGGGGGTTATGGAGAGGGAGCCAAAAACATTCAGTACTTC.